The T cell receptor beta chain described here comes from a study of shared clonotypes between healthy human individuals. This CDR3 region has 13 residues. Germline-derived CDR1 and CDR2 are SGHRS and YFSETQ. V lost 0 bases, J lost 8 bases, and 11 bases lay in between. Clones were sequenced by immunoSEQ multiplex PCR, and TCRdb holds only the in-frame ones, with some missing. The sample shows roughly 660,000 clones, less than 95% of them seen only once. Sequenced material: memory CD8+ T cells from PBMCs. Subset denoted: CD45RO+ cells pooled with CCR7-negative TemRA cells. The receptor was isolated from a man aged 18 to 35 in good health. Some clones in this sample may be carry-over from other donors' samples. The chain couples TRBV5-1 to TRBJ1-1; the D gene is possibly TRBD1 (5 bases). The CDR3 loop reads CASSLAGGAEAFF. In DNA, the CDR3 is TGCGCCAGCAGCTTGGCCGGTGGGGCAGAAGCTTTCTTT.